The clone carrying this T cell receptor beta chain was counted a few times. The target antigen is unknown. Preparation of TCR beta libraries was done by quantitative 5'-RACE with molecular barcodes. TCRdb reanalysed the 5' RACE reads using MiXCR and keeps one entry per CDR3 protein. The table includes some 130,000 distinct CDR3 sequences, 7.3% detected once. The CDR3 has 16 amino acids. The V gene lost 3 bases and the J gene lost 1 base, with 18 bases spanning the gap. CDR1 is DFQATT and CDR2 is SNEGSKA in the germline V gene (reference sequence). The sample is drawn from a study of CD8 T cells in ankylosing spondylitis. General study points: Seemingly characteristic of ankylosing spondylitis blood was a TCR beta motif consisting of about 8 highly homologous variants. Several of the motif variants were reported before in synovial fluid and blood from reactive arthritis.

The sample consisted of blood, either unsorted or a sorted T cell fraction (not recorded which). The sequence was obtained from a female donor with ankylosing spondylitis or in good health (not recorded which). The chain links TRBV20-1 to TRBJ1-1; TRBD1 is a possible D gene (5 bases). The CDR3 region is CSARTIIGARNTEAFF. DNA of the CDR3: TGCAGTGCTAGGACTATTATAGGGGCTCGGAACACTGAAGCTTTCTTT.